The 3 T cell receptor beta chains below come from one sample, sequenced in a study of T cells in Graves' hyperthyroidism and ophthalmopathy. What was amplified from RNA transcripts were TCR beta CDR3 regions. With the HTBI primer set, the TCR CDR3 went through a first round of RT-PCR. Each CDR3 protein gets one entry after TCRdb re-called the multiplex PCR reads with MiXCR. The sample has about 270,000 distinct CDR3 sequences; roughly 22% are singletons. The sequenced sample consisted of blood. These receptors all come from a young man with Graves' ophthalmopathy.

This clonotype was detected only a few times. This rearrangement joins TRBV6-1 to TRBJ1-1; D is ambiguous. With 6 bases removed from V and 0 bases from J, the gap between germline ends came to 11 bases. CDR3 length: 14 residues. Germline loops: CDR1 MNHNS, CDR2 SASEGT. The CDR3 reads CASSRSSLNTEAFF. The CDR3 nucleotides are TGTGCCAGCAGCCGTTCTTCCTTGAACACTGAAGCTTTCTTT.

The chain joins TRBV10-2 to TRBJ2-3, with D tentatively TRBD1 (6 bases). Germline assignment: CDR1 WSHSY and CDR2 SAAADI. CDR3 length equals 13 residues. The V end was cut by 6 bases, the J end by 2 bases, with 9 bases between. The CDR3: CASRRDNTDTQYF. In DNA form, the CDR3 reads TGCGCCAGCAGAAGGGACAACACAGATACGCAGTATTTT.

This clonotype was seen many times. The chain links TRBV12-3 or TRBV12-4 to TRBJ2-3, with TRBD1 as a possible D gene (6 bases). The CDR3 loop spans 14 amino acids. Trimming pared 3 bases from V and 6 bases from J, leaving 13 bases between. As DNA, the CDR3 is TGTGCCAGCAGTTTTCAGGGGACGGGGGATACGCAGTATTTT. Protein product: CASSFQGTGDTQYF.